This T cell receptor (beta chain) was profiled in a study of beta chain features in type 1 diabetes (dated by TCRdb to about 2018). For the wider study: Mean age, gender distribution, total cell number and subset yield were not different between patients and healthy donors. A total of some 100,000,000 sorted cells were examined across all samples, and a strong correlation was observed between cell number per subset and RNA yield. The study compared the TCRB repertoires of sorted circulating CD4+ T cell subsets in recently diagnosed type 1 diabetes patients with those in matched healthy donors. Whereas all 30 or so donors provided naive and central memory subsets, regulatory and stem cell-like memory subsets were isolated from just 8 patients and about 8 healthy donors.

Each donor gave one peripheral blood draw, averaging around 0.11 L, which was collected into heparinised tubes. Using a panel that included CD45RO, CCR7, CD25, CD127, CD95 and CD27, naive, central memory, regulatory and stem cell-like memory CD4+ T cells were sorted on a BD FACSAria II. Purity was above 95% for every sorted population. Right away, PBMCs were isolated by Lymphoprep density gradient centrifugation and were stained directly, with no culture step. So that batch effects would be minimized, each experiment stained and sorted samples in pairs, pairing one healthy donor with one patient. General study outcomes and caveats: Patients with type 1 diabetes made fewer insertions and deleted more nucleotides at VDJ recombination sites, implying thymic rearrangement abnormalities. HLA sub-analyses involved small numbers of individuals, so any influence of HLA type on TCRB rearrangement remained unresolved. The naive, central memory and regulatory TCRB repertoires appeared to resemble one another more closely among patients than among healthy donors. Because cDNA was sequenced instead of genomic DNA, activated cells with high expression could be over-represented, although the groups did not differ in activation or CD3 levels. In all four CD4+ subsets, TCRB CDR3 length was moderately but significantly shorter in type 1 diabetes patients. PCR might favor shorter templates, but patient and control samples were amplified and corrected together, so any skew would affect both groups equally.

All of the isolated RNA was reverse transcribed with the High Capacity cDNA Reverse Transcription Kit, so expressed TCRB transcripts were sequenced. Deep immunoSEQ sequencing was performed on naive, central memory and regulatory T cell samples, with an average of around 3.4 million total reads per sample. After sorted cells were lysed in RLT buffer, RNA was extracted with DNase-treated RNeasy Micro or Mini kits, with the choice depending on cell number. Each cell subset was processed separately to prevent cross-contamination, with patient and healthy donor samples processed together. The immunoSEQ multiplex PCR was used to amplify TCRB sequences from cDNA, generating 87-bp fragments that spanned the CDR3 region. Sequencing of the amplicons was done on the Illumina HiSeq platform. The source study handled its data this way. Synthetic template baselines were used to correct PCR bias computationally, reads within Hamming distance 2 were collapsed together, and singletons that could not be merged were discarded. Reads were aligned against IMGT so that V, D and J genes, CDR3 length and insertions or deletions at six rearrangement sites could be assigned. Clonotype counts were normalized to sorted cell number within each subset before computing true diversity and Gini coefficients with the tcR R package. The overlap coefficient, calculated on TCRB nucleotide sequences, was used to quantify repertoire sharing. Out-of-frame TCRB sequences from naive cells were analyzed as a proxy for the pre-selection repertoire. What TCRdb holds here is the immuneACCESS table cut down to in-frame rearrangements. Part of the clones is not present; checked against another copy, under half of the missing clones reflect an unresolved V gene, and the others are unexplained. That table supplies the V and J calls and clone size; D and trimming were determined from the DNA. This sample comprises 810,000 or so clones, about a sixth of them detected only once. The leading ten clones occupy 0.02% to 0.03% of the sample.

This clone was counted between two and nine times. Its antigen has not been determined. Per-base qualities were not stored, and no clone one base away is much larger. The specimen sequenced was naive CD4+ T cells from blood. Taken with the paper, the label for cell subset or site translates to: true naive CD4+ T cells. The clonotype originates from a woman between 18 and 29 years old in good health.

The CDR3: CASSRSTGASYEQYF. The DNA sequence is given as TGTGCCAGCAGCCGATCTACAGGGGCCTCCTACGAGCAGTACTTC. The sequence is built from TRBV14 and TRBJ2-7, and 7 junction bases match TRBD1. From its cysteine to its phenylalanine, the CDR3 spans 15 amino acids. The entry retains the CDR3 DNA only, 45 bases that are in frame from base 1. The germline V gene gives CDR1 as SGHDN and CDR2 as FVKESK. Relative to germline, V is missing 4 bases and J is missing 0 bases, with 6 bases of the junction outside any gene match.